A selection of T cell receptor beta chains follows, all from one sample in a study of cytomegalovirus exposure and HLA in healthy donors. Profiled with immunoSEQ multiplex PCR; TCRdb holds only in-frame clones, not every one. This table holds 97,000 or so clones, around four fifths found once. The sequencing input was PBMCs. These receptor sequences come from a man between 35 and 55 years old in good health and CMV-seronegative. Both conserved end residues are part of each CDR3. A D gene is named only where the DNA matches it firmly. Part of the rows lack a size; the others show once, few, many or a class for expanded clones.

v_gene: TRBV7-8
abundance: NA
j_gene: TRBJ1-2
len: 16
d_gene: TRBD1
CDR3nt: TGTGCCAGCAGCCCCCGGGACAGGGGTTACAACTATGGCTACACCTTC
CDR3aa: CASSPRDRGYNYGYTF

v_gene: TRBV2
abundance: NA
j_gene: TRBJ1-1
len: 14
d_gene: TRBD1
CDR3nt: TGTGCCAGCGCAGAGACAGGGATGAACACTGAAGCTTTCTTT
CDR3aa: CASAETGMNTEAFF

v_gene: TRBV6-1
abundance: NA
j_gene: TRBJ2-7
len: 20
d_gene: TRBD1
CDR3nt: TGTGCCAGCAGTGACTTAACTATCAACGAACTCGACAGGGCTTCCTACGAGCAGTACTTC
CDR3aa: CASSDLTINELDRASYEQYF

v_gene: TRBV5-3
abundance: NA
j_gene: TRBJ2-7
len: 14
d_gene: NA
CDR3nt: TGTGCCAGAAGCAATCCGATCTGGGCACGGGAGCAGTACTTC
CDR3aa: CARSNPIWAREQYF

v_gene: TRBV7-9
abundance: once
j_gene: TRBJ1-4
len: 15
d_gene: NA
CDR3nt: TGTGCCAGCAGCCCGGAGTCGTCCGCTGGAGAAAAACTGTTTTTT
CDR3aa: CASSPESSAGEKLFF

v_gene: TRBV11-1
abundance: once
j_gene: TRBJ1-6
len: 15
d_gene: NA
CDR3nt: TGTGCCAGCAGCCGGGCGCAGGGGTATAATTCACCCCTCCACTTT
CDR3aa: CASSRAQGYNSPLHF

v_gene: TRBV27
abundance: NA
j_gene: TRBJ2-3
len: 12
d_gene: NA
CDR3nt: TGTGCCAGCTCTACCCTCGCAGATACGCAGTATTTT
CDR3aa: CASSTLADTQYF

v_gene: TRBV14
abundance: NA
j_gene: TRBJ2-3
len: 15
d_gene: TRBD2
CDR3nt: TGTGCCAGCAGCCAAGATGTGCTAGCGGGAGATACGCAGTATTTT
CDR3aa: CASSQDVLAGDTQYF

v_gene: TRBV18
abundance: once
j_gene: TRBJ1-5
len: 14
d_gene: TRBD1
CDR3nt: TGTGCCAGCTCACCGGACAGGGCGAATCAGCCCCAGCATTTT
CDR3aa: CASSPDRANQPQHF

v_gene: TRBV7-9
abundance: NA
j_gene: TRBJ1-5
len: 17
d_gene: TRBD1
CDR3nt: TGTGCCAGCAGCTCGATAGGGTTACAGGGGATCAATCAGCCCCAGCATTTT
CDR3aa: CASSSIGLQGINQPQHF

v_gene: TRBV14
abundance: NA
j_gene: TRBJ1-2
len: 15
d_gene: NA
CDR3nt: TGTGCCAGCAGCCAAGATCCAAGGGGTCGGGAGGGCTACACCTTC
CDR3aa: CASSQDPRGREGYTF

v_gene: TRBV7-9
abundance: NA
j_gene: TRBJ2-5
len: 15
d_gene: TRBD2
CDR3nt: TGTGCCAGCAGCTTAGCTAGCGGGGGGGGTACGACCCAGTACTTC
CDR3aa: CASSLASGGGTTQYF

v_gene: TRBV2
abundance: NA
j_gene: TRBJ2-3
len: 12
d_gene: NA
CDR3nt: TGTGCCAGCGGACTGAGCACAGATACGCAGTATTTT
CDR3aa: CASGLSTDTQYF

v_gene: TRBV4-1
abundance: NA
j_gene: TRBJ1-5
len: 16
d_gene: NA
CDR3nt: TGCGCCAGCAGCCTAGAGGGCTCCCGGTCCAATCAGCCCCAGCATTTT
CDR3aa: CASSLEGSRSNQPQHF

v_gene: TRBV5-5
abundance: NA
j_gene: TRBJ2-7
len: 13
d_gene: NA
CDR3nt: TGTGCCAGCAGCTTAGGGGCCTCCTACGAGCAGTACTTC
CDR3aa: CASSLGASYEQYF

v_gene: TRBV2
abundance: NA
j_gene: TRBJ2-1
len: 17
d_gene: TRBD2
CDR3nt: TGTGCCAGCAGTCAAGGGCCGACTAGCGCCGGAGACAATGAGCAGTTCTTC
CDR3aa: CASSQGPTSAGDNEQFF

v_gene: TRBV6-1
abundance: NA
j_gene: TRBJ1-4
len: 17
d_gene: NA
CDR3nt: TGTGCCAGCAGTGAGGGGTTGCGACGCGATCGGGGAGAAAAACTGTTTTTT
CDR3aa: CASSEGLRRDRGEKLFF

v_gene: TRBV19
abundance: NA
j_gene: TRBJ1-5
len: 15
d_gene: NA
CDR3nt: TGTGCCAGTACACGCCGGGTCTCTTTGAATCAGCCCCAGCATTTT
CDR3aa: CASTRRVSLNQPQHF

v_gene: TRBV9
abundance: NA
j_gene: TRBJ2-1
len: 14
d_gene: TRBD2
CDR3nt: TGTGCCAGCAGTATAGCGGGGGAATACAATGAGCAGTTCTTC
CDR3aa: CASSIAGEYNEQFF

v_gene: TRBV6-5
abundance: NA
j_gene: TRBJ2-1
len: 14
d_gene: TRBD2
CDR3nt: TGTGCCAGCAGTTATGAACTAGCGGGAAATGAGCAGTTCTTC
CDR3aa: CASSYELAGNEQFF

v_gene: TRBV6-1
abundance: NA
j_gene: TRBJ2-1
len: 13
d_gene: TRBD1
CDR3nt: TGTGCCAGCAGGGGGACAGGGCGCGATGAGCAGTTCTTC
CDR3aa: CASRGTGRDEQFF

v_gene: TRBV11-2
abundance: once
j_gene: TRBJ1-2
len: 14
d_gene: NA
CDR3nt: TGTGCCAGCAGCCCCAGCGGAATTAACTATGGCTACACCTTC
CDR3aa: CASSPSGINYGYTF

v_gene: TRBV18
abundance: NA
j_gene: TRBJ2-7
len: 16
d_gene: TRBD2
CDR3nt: TGTGCCAGCTCACCCCCCTTAGCGGGGGCCACCTACGAGCAGTACTTC
CDR3aa: CASSPPLAGATYEQYF

v_gene: TRBV5-1
abundance: NA
j_gene: TRBJ2-3
len: 14
d_gene: NA
CDR3nt: TGCGCCAGCAGCTTGGGGCAGGGTTCGGATACGCAGTATTTT
CDR3aa: CASSLGQGSDTQYF

v_gene: TRBV6-5
abundance: NA
j_gene: TRBJ1-1
len: 15
d_gene: TRBD1
CDR3nt: TGTGCCAGCAGTTACGGGACAGGGGCGAACACTGAAGCTTTCTTT
CDR3aa: CASSYGTGANTEAFF

v_gene: TRBV27
abundance: NA
j_gene: TRBJ2-7
len: 15
d_gene: TRBD1
CDR3nt: TGTGCCAGCAGGGACAGGGGGGGAAGCTCCTACGAGCAGTACTTC
CDR3aa: CASRDRGGSSYEQYF

v_gene: TRBV19
abundance: NA
j_gene: TRBJ1-2
len: 15
d_gene: TRBD1
CDR3nt: TGTGCCAGTAGTACCTATTCGACAGGGAACCATGGCTACACCTTC
CDR3aa: CASSTYSTGNHGYTF

v_gene: TRBV2
abundance: few
j_gene: TRBJ1-5
len: 13
d_gene: NA
CDR3nt: TGTGCCGTGCCCGACTGGGGCAATCAGCCCCAGCATTTT
CDR3aa: CAVPDWGNQPQHF

v_gene: TRBV11-2
abundance: NA
j_gene: TRBJ2-7
len: 15
d_gene: TRBD2
CDR3nt: TGTGCCAGCAGCATAGGGACTAGCGGGGCCTACGAGCAGTACTTC
CDR3aa: CASSIGTSGAYEQYF

v_gene: TRBV5-4
abundance: NA
j_gene: TRBJ2-1
len: 16
d_gene: TRBD1
CDR3nt: TGTGCCAGCAGCTTGGATCCGGGACAGCCCTACAATGAGCAGTTCTTC
CDR3aa: CASSLDPGQPYNEQFF

v_gene: TRBV29-1
abundance: NA
j_gene: TRBJ1-1
len: 14
d_gene: TRBD1
CDR3nt: TGCAGCGTTCGGGCAGGGGGAGAGGGCACTGAAGCTTTCTTT
CDR3aa: CSVRAGGEGTEAFF

v_gene: TRBV6-5
abundance: NA
j_gene: TRBJ1-2
len: 13
d_gene: NA
CDR3nt: TGTGCCAGCATCGGGAGTATCAGCTATGGCTACACCTTC
CDR3aa: CASIGSISYGYTF